Below are 23 T cell receptor beta chains sequenced from a single sample in a study of human T cells and chemical hapten exposure. Time point noted: patch test 1, 2 weeks after DPC sensitization. Noted treatment: therapeutic diphenylcyclopropenone sensitization with weekly scalp DPC. TCRdb reprocessed the RACE reads via MiXCR and lists one record per CDR3 protein. The repertoire holds nearly 350,000 distinct CDR3 sequences, with 6% to 8.5% as singletons. This specimen was whole blood, taken in connection with sensitization to the hapten diphenylcyclopropenone (DPC). The receptors originated from a young woman with alopecia areata. Some clones in this sample may be carry-over from other donors' samples.

V usage is TRBV14 and J usage is TRBJ2-7; no firm D call. In germline, CDR1 is SGHDN, CDR2 FVKESK. The CDR3 has 14 residues. The V end lost 4 bases, the J end lost 0 bases, and 10 bases lay between the germline ends. In DNA, the CDR3 is TGTGCCAGCAGCCCAAGTGGGGTCTCCTACGAGCAGTACTTC. Its protein is CASSPSGVSYEQYF.

This chain joins TRBV6-1 and TRBJ2-3; 11 bases match TRBD2. V lost 0 bases and J lost 5; bases outside the gene matches: 10. Germline-derived CDR1 and CDR2 are MNHNS and SASEGT. This CDR3 has 18 residues. The CDR3 is CASSEAPFSGGAGDTQYF. In DNA, the CDR3 is TGTGCCAGCAGTGAAGCTCCCTTTAGCGGGGGGGCTGGAGATACGCAGTATTTT.

The CDR3 DNA is TGCAGTGCTAGAGGGTCGGACCCTCGGGCCTTCCAAGAGACCCAGTACTTC. Residues: CSARGSDPRAFQETQYF. The chain uses TRBV20-1 and TRBJ2-5; D unclear. The CDR3 has 17 residues. Germline assignment: CDR1 DFQATT and CDR2 SNEGSKA (reference sequence). Trimming removed 1 base from V and 1 base from J, with 19 bases in between.

The sample holds many counts of this clonotype. This rearrangement joins TRBV6-2 or TRBV6-3 to TRBJ2-7; the D is unclear. Trimming removed 4 bases at V and 0 bases at J, with 10 bases between. Germline V gives CDR1 MNHEY, CDR2 SVGEGT. The CDR3 sequence is 14 residues long. The CDR3 coding sequence is TGTGCCAGCAGTTTGAACATACCCTCCTACGAGCAGTACTTC. Amino acids: CASSLNIPSYEQYF.

This chain connects TRBV4-3 to TRBJ2-5; 11 nucleotides agree with TRBD2. The V gene's germline CDR1 is LGHNA and CDR2 YSLEER. The CDR3 extends over 15 amino acids. V trimming: 4 bases; J trimming: 6 bases; junction bases outside the gene matches: 7. The CDR3 protein is CASSRTSGGKKTQYF. The CDR3 region has the DNA TGCGCCAGCAGCCGCACTAGCGGGGGAAAAAAGACCCAGTACTTC.

The chain employs TRBV6-1 and TRBJ2-3; perhaps TRBD2 as D (6 bases). This CDR3 region has 14 residues. Between the trimmed V and J ends, which lost 2 bases and 3 bases, there was a span of 9 bases. CDR1 and CDR2 (germline): MNHNS, SASEGT. In DNA, the CDR3 is TGTGCCAGCAGTGAACCGGGAGAAACAGATACGCAGTATTTT. Translation gives CASSEPGETDTQYF.

This clonotype was observed at least ten times. The chain uses TRBV3-1 and TRBJ2-1; D might be TRBD1 (6 bases). V was shortened by 5 bases and J by 5 bases, with 19 bases between the two germline ends. Germline-derived CDR1 and CDR2 are LGHDT and YNNKEL (reference sequence). This CDR3 has 16 amino acids. The CDR3 spells CASSFPGSWGHNEQFF. CDR3 in DNA: TGTGCCAGCAGCTTTCCCGGGTCCTGGGGGCACAATGAGCAGTTCTTC.

This clonotype was counted a few times. The chain employs TRBV10-3 and TRBJ2-3; 9 positions match TRBD1. From germline, CDR1 is ENHRY and CDR2 SYGVKD. V shed 4 bases and J 3 bases; nucleotides not matched to a gene: 5. The CDR3 sequence is 15 residues long. The CDR3 sequence: CAISAGGTGTDTQYF. The CDR3 DNA is TGTGCCATCAGTGCCGGTGGGACAGGGACAGATACGCAGTATTTT.

This clonotype has ten or more counts. The rearrangement joins TRBV3-1 to TRBJ2-7; 8 bases are shared with TRBD2. Germline lookup yields CDR1 LGHDT and CDR2 YNNKEL (reference sequence). V shed 0 bases, J shed 3 bases, and the junction held 13 bases outside the gene matches. CDR3 length equals 18 residues. The CDR3 region is CASSQDLGRSGTYYEQYF. As DNA, the CDR3 is TGTGCCAGCAGCCAAGATCTAGGCCGTAGCGGGACCTACTACGAGCAGTACTTC.

This clonotype was seen at least ten times. V is TRBV12-3 or TRBV12-4 and J is TRBJ2-1, with 14 bases that match TRBD2. The CDR3 has 16 amino acids. Trimming took 5 bases from V and 6 from J; bases not matched to a gene: 6. This chain's CDR3 is CASSLWTSGGINEQFF. CDR3 coding DNA: TGTGCCAGCAGTCTCTGGACTAGCGGGGGGATCAATGAGCAGTTCTTC.

The chain carries TRBV5-1 and TRBJ1-1; no clear D gene. The V end was cut by 0 bases, the J end by 5 bases, with 20 bases between. The CDR3 extends over 17 amino acids. From germline, CDR1 is SGHRS and CDR2 YFSETQ. CDR3 nucleotides: TGCGCCAGCAGCTTGGGCACAGTGGGAAGAATGAGTACTGAAGCTTTCTTT. Its translation is CASSLGTVGRMSTEAFF. The whole variable domain, filled in from reference TRBV5-1 and TRBJ1-1, reads KAGVTQTPRYLIKTRGQQVTLSCSPISGHRSVSWYQQTPGQGLQFLFEYFSETQRNKGNFPGRFSGRQFSNSRSEMNVSTLELGDSALYLCASSLGTVGRMSTEAFFGQGTRLTVV.

The genes are TRBV7-3 and TRBJ2-2; 11 bases match TRBD2. The CDR3 contains 17 residues. With 3 bases clipped from V and 4 bases from J, the junction kept 7 bases outside the gene matches. Germline V gives CDR1 SGHTA, CDR2 FQGTGA. CDR3 sequence (DNA): TGTGCCAGCAGCTTGAGAACTAGCGGGGGAGGCACCGGGGAGCTGTTTTTT. It yields the protein CASSLRTSGGGTGELFF.

A few counts support this clonotype. The rearrangement uses TRBV12-3 or TRBV12-4 and TRBJ2-3, with D perhaps assigned TRBD1 or TRBD2 (6 bases each). Trimming shortened V by 4 bases and J by 3 bases, and 14 bases separated the two germline ends. CDR3 length: 15 amino acids. CDR3 bases: TGTGCCAGCAGTTGGGGCCGGGGGCCAACAGATACGCAGTATTTT. Protein: CASSWGRGPTDTQYF.

This chain links TRBV7-9 with TRBJ1-4, with D uncertain. The CDR3 is 14 residues long. Germline V gene lookup returns CDR1 SEHNR and CDR2 FQNEAQ (reference sequence). V lost 2 bases and J lost 8, with 12 bases in between. Here the CDR3 reads CASSLRELNEKLFF. The CDR3, as DNA: TGTGCCAGCAGCTTACGGGAATTGAACGAAAAACTGTTTTTT.

This clonotype showed up just a few times. J is TRBJ1-4 and V is TRBV7-2; D is perhaps TRBD1 (6 bases). This CDR3 is 15 amino acids long. The germline V gene encodes CDR1 SGHTA and CDR2 FQGNSA. The V and J ends lost 6 bases and 7 bases respectively, with 18 bases between them. The CDR3 loop reads CASSKGGEAVEKLFF. As DNA, the CDR3 is TGTGCCAGCAGTAAAGGGGGGGAAGCTGTTGAAAAACTGTTTTTT.

The chain uses TRBV7-9 and TRBJ2-7; 10 bases fit TRBD2. CDR1 is SEHNR, CDR2 FQNEAQ, per germline (reference sequence). J lost 2 bases, V lost 6 bases, and 10 bases had no gene match. The length of the CDR3 is 16 residues. Here the CDR3 reads CASSPSLAGRTYEQYF. The CDR3 bases are TGTGCCAGCAGTCCTTCACTAGCGGGGCGCACCTACGAGCAGTACTTC. The complete variable domain, with remaining parts taken from reference TRBV7-9 and TRBJ2-7, reads DTGVSQNPRHKITKRGQNVTFRCDPISEHNRLYWYRQTLGQGPEFLTYFQNEAQLEKSRLLSDRFSAERPKGSFSTLEIQRTEQGDSAMYLCASSPSLAGRTYEQYFGPGTRLTVT.

This clonotype was counted only a few times. This chain links TRBV4-2 with TRBJ2-3, with TRBD1 identical over 10 bases. The length of the CDR3 is 15 residues. Looked up from germline, CDR1 is LGHNA and CDR2 is YNFKEQ. V shed 3 bases and J 1 base; nucleotides not matched to a gene: 1. As DNA, the CDR3 is TGTGCCAGCAGCCAGGGGACAGGGGGCACAGATACGCAGTATTTT. This codes for CASSQGTGGTDTQYF.

V and J are TRBV7-9 and TRBJ1-6, with a tentative D call TRBD1 (5 bases). The CDR3 consists of 16 residues. CDR1 SEHNR and CDR2 FQNEAQ come from the germline V gene (reference sequence). V was pared by 2 bases and J by 5 bases, with 13 bases between. CDR3 DNA: TGTGCCAGCAGCTTAAGAGGAACAGGCCATAATTCACCCCTCCACTTT. As protein: CASSLRGTGHNSPLHF.

There are a few counts of this clonotype. The rearrangement uses TRBV20-1 and TRBJ2-5; perhaps TRBD2 as D (5 bases). The germline CDR1 and CDR2 sequences are DFQATT and SNEGSKA (reference sequence). Trimming left V 6 bases short and J 2 bases short, with 10 bases between. The CDR3 has 12 amino acids. CDR3 in amino acids: CSALSGQETQYF. CDR3 nucleotide sequence: TGCAGTGCGCTGAGCGGTCAAGAGACCCAGTACTTC.

The chain combines TRBV10-3 with TRBJ2-3, with D uncertain. CDR3 length: 13 amino acids. V shed 10 bases and J shed 2 bases, with 13 bases lying between them. Germline V gene lookup returns CDR1 ENHRY and CDR2 SYGVKD. CDR3 bases: TGTGCCACGCAACCCACATCCACAGATACGCAGTATTTT. It encodes CATQPTSTDTQYF.

CDR3 region: CASGAGTLYNEQFF. The CDR3 bases are TGTGCCAGCGGGGCCGGGACACTTTACAATGAGCAGTTCTTC. J is TRBJ2-1 and V is TRBV9; D might be TRBD1 (6 bases). This CDR3 has 14 amino acids. Germline V CDR1 and CDR2: SGDLS, YYNGEE. V lost 7 bases and J 4 bases, leaving 15 bases between the germline ends.

This clonotype was detected ten times or more. V is TRBV5-1 and J is TRBJ2-5; 7 nucleotides line up with TRBD1. CDR3 size: 14 residues. CDR1 is SGHRS, CDR2 YFSETQ, per germline. Unmatched junction bases numbered 4, after V lost 1 base and J lost 4 bases. The CDR3: CASSLSTGSETQYF. CDR3 coding DNA: TGCGCCAGCAGCTTGTCGACAGGGTCAGAGACCCAGTACTTC.

The CDR3 spells CASSVGTKNIQYF. The CDR3 DNA reads as TGTGCCAGCAGCGTGGGGACCAAAAACATTCAGTACTTC. The rearrangement links TRBV7-9 to TRBJ2-4; D is uncertain. Trimming took 5 bases from V and 2 from J, leaving 7 bases between them. Germline CDR1 reads SEHNR; CDR2 reads FQNEAQ (reference sequence). The CDR3 is 13 residues long. Supplemented by reference TRBV7-9 and TRBJ2-4, the full variable domain reads DTGVSQNPRHKITKRGQNVTFRCDPISEHNRLYWYRQTLGQGPEFLTYFQNEAQLEKSRLLSDRFSAERPKGSFSTLEIQRTEQGDSAMYLCASSVGTKNIQYFGAGTRLSVL.